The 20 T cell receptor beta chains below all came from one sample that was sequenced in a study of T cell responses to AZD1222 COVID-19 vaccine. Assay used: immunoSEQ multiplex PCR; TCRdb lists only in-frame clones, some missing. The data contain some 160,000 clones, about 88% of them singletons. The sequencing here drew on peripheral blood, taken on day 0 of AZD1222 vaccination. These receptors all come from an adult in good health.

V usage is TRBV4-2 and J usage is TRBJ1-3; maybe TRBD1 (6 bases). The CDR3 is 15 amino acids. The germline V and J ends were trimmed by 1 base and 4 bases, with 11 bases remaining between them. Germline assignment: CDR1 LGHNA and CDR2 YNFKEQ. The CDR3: CASSQAGAEGNTIYF. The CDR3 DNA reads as TGTGCCAGCAGCCAAGCAGGGGCAGAGGGAAACACCATATATTTT.

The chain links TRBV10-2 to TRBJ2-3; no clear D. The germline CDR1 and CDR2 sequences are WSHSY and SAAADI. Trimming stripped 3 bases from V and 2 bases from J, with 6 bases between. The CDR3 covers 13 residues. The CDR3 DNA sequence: TGCGCCAGCAGTGAACAGTTCACAGATACGCAGTATTTT. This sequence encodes CASSEQFTDTQYF.

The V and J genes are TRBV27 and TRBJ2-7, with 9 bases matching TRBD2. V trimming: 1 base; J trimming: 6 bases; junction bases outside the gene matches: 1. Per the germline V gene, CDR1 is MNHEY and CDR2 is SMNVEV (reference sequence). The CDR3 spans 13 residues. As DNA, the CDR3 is TGTGCCAGCAGTTTATTGCGGGGGGGCGAGCAGTACTTC. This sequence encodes CASSLLRGGEQYF.

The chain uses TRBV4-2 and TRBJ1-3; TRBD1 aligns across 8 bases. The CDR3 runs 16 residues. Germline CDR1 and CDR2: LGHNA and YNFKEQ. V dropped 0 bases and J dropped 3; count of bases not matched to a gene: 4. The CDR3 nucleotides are TGTGCCAGCAGCCAAGATGCCGGACAGGGTGGAAACACCATATATTTT. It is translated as CASSQDAGQGGNTIYF.

The CDR3 DNA reads as TGTGCCAGCAGCCGACTGGGGGGAAACTATGGCTACACCTTC. Translating gives CASSRLGGNYGYTF. The chain couples TRBV7-8 to TRBJ1-2; maybe TRBD1 (5 bases). CDR1 and CDR2 (germline): SGHVS, FQNEAQ. Trimming took 5 bases from V and 2 from J, leaving 12 bases between them. The CDR3 length is 14 residues.

The DNA for the CDR3 is TGTGCCAGCAGCTCCTCCGTGGGAGGGCTCGTTGAAGCTTTCTTT. Protein product: CASSSSVGGLVEAFF. V is TRBV11-2 and J is TRBJ1-1; D is ambiguous. The V end was cut by 4 bases, the J end by 7 bases, with 19 bases between. Germline CDR1 SGHAT, CDR2 FQNNGV. CDR3 length: 15 amino acids.

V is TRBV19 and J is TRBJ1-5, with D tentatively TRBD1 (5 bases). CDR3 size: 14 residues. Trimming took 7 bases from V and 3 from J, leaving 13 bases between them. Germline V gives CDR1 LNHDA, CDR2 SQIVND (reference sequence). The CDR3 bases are TGTGCCAGTACCAGAACAGGTTCCAATCAGCCCCAGCATTTT. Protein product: CASTRTGSNQPQHF.

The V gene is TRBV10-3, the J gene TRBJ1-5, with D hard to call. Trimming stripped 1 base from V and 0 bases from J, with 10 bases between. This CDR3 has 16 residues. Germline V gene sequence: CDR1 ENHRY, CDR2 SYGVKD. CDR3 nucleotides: TGTGCCATCAGTGAGTTATGGACTGGTAGCAATCAGCCCCAGCATTTT. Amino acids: CAISELWTGSNQPQHF.

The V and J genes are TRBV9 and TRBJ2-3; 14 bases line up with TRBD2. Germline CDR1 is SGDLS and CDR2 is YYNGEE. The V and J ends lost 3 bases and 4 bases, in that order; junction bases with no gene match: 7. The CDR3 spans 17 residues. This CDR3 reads CASSGGLAGGRADTQYF. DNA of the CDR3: TGTGCCAGCAGCGGAGGACTAGCGGGAGGTCGGGCAGATACGCAGTATTTT.

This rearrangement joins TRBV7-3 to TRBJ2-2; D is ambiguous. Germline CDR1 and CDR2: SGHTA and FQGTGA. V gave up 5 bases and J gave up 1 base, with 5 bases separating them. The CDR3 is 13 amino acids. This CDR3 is CASSQQNTGELFF. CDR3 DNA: TGTGCCAGCAGCCAGCAGAACACCGGGGAGCTGTTTTTT.

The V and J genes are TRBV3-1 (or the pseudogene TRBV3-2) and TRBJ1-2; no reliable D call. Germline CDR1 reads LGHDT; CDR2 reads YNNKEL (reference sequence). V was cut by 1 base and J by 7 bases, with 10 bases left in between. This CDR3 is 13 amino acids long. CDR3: CASSQAGSGGYTF. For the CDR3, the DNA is TGTGCCAGCAGCCAAGCAGGATCTGGTGGCTACACCTTC.

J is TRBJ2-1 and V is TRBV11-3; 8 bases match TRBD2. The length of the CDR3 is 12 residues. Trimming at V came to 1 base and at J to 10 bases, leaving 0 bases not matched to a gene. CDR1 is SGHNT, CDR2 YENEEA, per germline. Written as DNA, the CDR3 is TGTGCCAGCAGCTTAGCGGGGGGGGAGCAGTTCTTC. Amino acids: CASSLAGGEQFF.

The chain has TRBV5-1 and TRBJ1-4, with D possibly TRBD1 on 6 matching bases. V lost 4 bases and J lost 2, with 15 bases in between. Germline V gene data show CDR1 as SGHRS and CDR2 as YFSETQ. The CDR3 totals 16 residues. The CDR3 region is CASSPVGGKTNEKLFF. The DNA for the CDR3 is TGCGCCAGCAGCCCCGTAGGGGGGAAGACTAATGAAAAACTGTTTTTT. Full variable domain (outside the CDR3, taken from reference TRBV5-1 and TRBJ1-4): KAGVTQTPRYLIKTRGQQVTLSCSPISGHRSVSWYQQTPGQGLQFLFEYFSETQRNKGNFPGRFSGRQFSNSRSEMNVSTLELGDSALYLCASSPVGGKTNEKLFFGSGTQLSVL.

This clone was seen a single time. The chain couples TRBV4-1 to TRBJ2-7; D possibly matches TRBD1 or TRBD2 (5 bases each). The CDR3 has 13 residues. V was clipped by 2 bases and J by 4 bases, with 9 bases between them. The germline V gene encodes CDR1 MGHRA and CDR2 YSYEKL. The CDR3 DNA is TGCGCCAGCAGCCAAAGGGACGGTTACGAGCAGTACTTC. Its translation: CASSQRDGYEQYF.

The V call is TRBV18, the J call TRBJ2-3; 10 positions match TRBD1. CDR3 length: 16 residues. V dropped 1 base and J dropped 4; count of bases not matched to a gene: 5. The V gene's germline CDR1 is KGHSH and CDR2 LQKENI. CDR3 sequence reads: CASSPQGTGVSDTQYF. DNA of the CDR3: TGTGCCAGCTCACCACAAGGGACAGGGGTTTCAGATACGCAGTATTTT.

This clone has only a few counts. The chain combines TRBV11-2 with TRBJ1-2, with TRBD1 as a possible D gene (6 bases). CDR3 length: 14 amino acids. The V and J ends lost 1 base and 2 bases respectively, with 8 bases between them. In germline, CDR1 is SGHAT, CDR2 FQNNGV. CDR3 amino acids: CASSLAGTNYGYTF. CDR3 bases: TGTGCCAGCAGCTTAGCAGGGACAAACTATGGCTACACCTTC.

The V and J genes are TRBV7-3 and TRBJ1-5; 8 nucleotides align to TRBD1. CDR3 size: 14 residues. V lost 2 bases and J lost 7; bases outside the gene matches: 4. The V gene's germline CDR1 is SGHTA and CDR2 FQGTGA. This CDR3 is CASSLAGGSQPQHF. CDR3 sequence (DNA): TGTGCCAGCAGCTTAGCAGGGGGCAGCCAGCCCCAGCATTTT.

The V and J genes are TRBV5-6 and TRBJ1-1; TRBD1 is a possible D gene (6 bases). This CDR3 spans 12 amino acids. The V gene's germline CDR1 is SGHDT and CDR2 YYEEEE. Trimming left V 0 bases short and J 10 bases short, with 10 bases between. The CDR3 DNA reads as TGTGCCAGCAGCTTGGGTTCGGGGGCAGCTTTCTTT. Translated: CASSLGSGAAFF.

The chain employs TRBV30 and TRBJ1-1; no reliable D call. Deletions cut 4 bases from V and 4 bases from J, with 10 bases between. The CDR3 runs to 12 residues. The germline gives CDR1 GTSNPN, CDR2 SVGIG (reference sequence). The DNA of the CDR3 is TGTGCCTGGACCCCAGAGGGCACTGAAGCTTTCTTT. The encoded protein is CAWTPEGTEAFF.

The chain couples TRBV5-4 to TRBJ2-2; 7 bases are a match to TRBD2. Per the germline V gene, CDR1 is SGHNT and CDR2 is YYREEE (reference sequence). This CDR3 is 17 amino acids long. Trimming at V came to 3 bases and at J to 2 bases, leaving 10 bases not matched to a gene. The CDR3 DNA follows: TGTGCCAGCAGCTCAGAATCTAGCGGCACTAACACCGGGGAGCTGTTTTTT. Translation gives CASSSESSGTNTGELFF.